This TCR beta chain was observed in a study of CD8 T cells in ankylosing spondylitis (dated by TCRdb to the late 2010s). Describing the broader study: To find TCR variants linked to disease, the study profiled T cell receptor beta repertoires in ankylosing spondylitis patients and healthy donors. The full study cohort comprised about 23 ankylosing spondylitis patients and approximately 100 healthy donors. Peripheral blood was sampled, and synovial fluid was also collected from ankylosing spondylitis patients.

This clonotype was detected a few times. Its recognized antigen is unknown. No much larger clone exists at a distance of one base, and base qualities are not known. Data came from an Illumina HiSeq 2500. Quantitative 5'-RACE with molecular barcodes was the method used to prepare the TCR beta libraries. Per the authors' processing: Disease-linked TCR variants were identified with a new computational method built on a probabilistic model of VDJ rearrangement. Starting from the raw public reads, TCRdb applied fastp trimming at Q25, assembled clones with MiXCR and retained in-frame beta chains. One record per CDR3 amino acid sequence lists the most common genes and DNA. The V and J calls were not made by the authors but by TCRdb's processing. Across this sample there are a few hundred thousand distinct CDR3 sequences, with approximately 20% seen only once. The ten top clones hold roughly 7.3% of the sample.

CDR1 is given as DFQATT and CDR2 as SNEGSKA, both from the germline V gene (reference sequence). At the junction V is shortened by 3 bases and J by 4 bases, with 6 bases in between. The CDR3 runs 12 residues from the cysteine to the phenylalanine. Of the read, only the CDR3 DNA is kept; its 36 bases are in frame from base 1. General findings and caveats noted by the study authors: Blood from ankylosing spondylitis patients appeared to be characterized by a TCR beta motif made up of about 8 highly homologous amino acid variants. The disease-linked clones were reported as significantly enriched in matched synovial fluid samples from ankylosing spondylitis patients. The disease-linked clones showed a CD8+ phenotype and occurred at relatively low frequencies in peripheral blood. Some motif variants had previously been reported in the synovial fluid and blood of reactive arthritis patients, which suggests shared mechanisms of disease initiation.

The specimen sequenced was blood, either unsorted or a sorted T cell fraction (not recorded which). This receptor was taken from a male donor with ankylosing spondylitis or in good health (not recorded which). Rearrangement joined TRBV20-1 to TRBJ1-4, with the D segment identity uncertain. The CDR3 region reads CSASSINEKLFF. The DNA sequence reads TGCAGTGCTAGTTCGATTAATGAAAAACTGTTTTTT.